This record covers a single T cell receptor beta chain. There are a few counts of this clone. Its recognized antigen is unknown. Base qualities are not provided; no much larger clone lies one nucleotide away. The cohort comprised some 700 healthy bone marrow donors. At the time of sampling, all cohort members were nominally healthy, though unrecorded immune exposures were likely present. The donor was CMV seronegative and was included in the group of a few hundred seronegative cohort members. Every donor gave a peripheral blood sample, and the peripheral blood mononuclear cells from that sample were used for TCR beta sequencing. Genomic DNA extraction from the blood cell samples was performed with the Qiagen DNeasy Blood Extraction Kit. The library was produced with the immunoSEQ multiplex PCR assay. For the multiplex PCR, a mixture combining 60 forward primers for TCR Vbeta segments and 13 reverse primers for TCR Jbeta segments was used. The CDR3 region of rearranged TCR beta genes was amplified from genomic DNA with a multiplex PCR assay. Amplified TCR beta libraries were sequenced as 87-base-pair reads on the Illumina HiSeq System. The authors' pipeline ran thus. A later analysis tallied 70 million to 100 million unique TCR beta chains across the approximately 670 repertoires, and around 9.9 million of those chains were shared by two or more donors. To remove PCR and sequencing errors, raw reads were error-corrected and collapsed into unique sequences using a nearest-neighbor algorithm that merged closely related sequences. CDR3 sequences were aligned to IMGT reference sequences to assign V, D and J gene segments. For a sequence to be retained, a match of at least six nucleotides was required to both a V gene segment and a J gene segment. A rearrangement was called productive if the CDR3 had no stop codons and remained in frame with V and J, and every other rearrangement was called non-productive. CDR3 was defined according to IMGT convention as the region running from the second conserved V-encoded cysteine to the conserved J-encoded phenylalanine. In an earlier analysis of 587 of the donors, sequences lacking an unambiguous match to a single V gene segment were excluded. In an earlier analysis of roughly 600 of the donors, a V segment was called functional when productive rearrangements were above 56.7%, and segregating when the standard deviation between donors exceeded 5%. A statistical classification framework was developed to diagnose cytomegalovirus status using the catalog of TCR beta chain sequences. A later analysis assigned V and J genes by comparing TCR nucleotide sequences with IMGT/GENE-DB human TR gene sequences. A later analysis assigned CDR3 sequences and most-parsimonious VDJ recombination scenarios with the TCRdist pipeline. In a later analysis, each TCR beta chain was defined by its CDR3 amino acid sequence together with its V-gene family, and reads lacking a unique V-gene family were excluded. In a later analysis, 500 to 650 highly shared, low-generation-probability nucleotide sequences were removed to address suspected cross-contamination and a sequencing artifact. In a later analysis, a clonal expansion index for each public chain was calculated from normalized within-repertoire ranks of inferred template counts. In a later analysis, generation probabilities were computed using a VDJ recombination model fitted to out-of-frame rearrangements, and the results were checked against IGoR. Hypergeometric tests were used in a later analysis to score TCR-TCR, TCR-HLA and TCR-CMV co-occurrence, with a repertoire-size bias correction applied to the TCR pairs. A later analysis estimated false discovery rates by permuting HLA or CMV assignments 20 times. In a later analysis, co-occurring TCRs were grouped using DBSCAN, and TCRdist sequence similarity was added for clustering within HLA-allele-positive subsets. Repertoires with fewer than 30,000 or more than 120,000 public chains were left out of co-occurrence clustering, as were a few repertoires with anomalous nucleotide sharing. TCRdb limited this immuneACCESS table to in-frame rearrangements with V and J called. A share of clones is missing; checked studies link under half to unresolved V genes, and the rest is unexplained. D and trimming come from the DNA, and the V and J calls and clone size come from that table. The sample includes 150,000 to 200,000 clones, with 81% observed a single time. The top ten clonotypes cover around 1.9% of the sample.

Per the germline V gene, MNHEY is the CDR1 and SVGAGI is the CDR2. Clipping removes 5 bases from V and 4 bases from J, with 4 as the unmatched junction base count. Including cysteine and phenylalanine, the CDR3 has 15 amino acids. The sequence is cut down to CDR3 DNA, 45 bases in frame from base 1. The source of the sample is a study of cytomegalovirus exposure and HLA in healthy donors listed by TCRdb under 2017. About the full investigation: In an earlier analysis of about 560 of the donors, around 300 Gb of sequence data and about 110 million unique TCR beta sequences from approximately 180 million T cells were reported. Alongside the repertoire data, information on donor age, sex, ethnicity and CMV serostatus was compiled. The genetic ancestry cluster associated with self-reported Caucasian donors included roughly 84% of the approximately 400 genotyped donors. Among around 400 genotyped donors of the cohort, an average of approximately 240,000 unique TCR beta nucleotide sequences was sequenced per donor, of which 15% to 20% were non-productive. Four or five DR-DQ haplotypes were handled as single units for association and clustering because linkage in the cohort was strong. HLA typing covered class I and class II loci at four-digit resolution. Rather than using new phenotypic data, the later analysis identified candidate immune exposures from TCR beta sequences and from how often those sequences occurred across donors. Genome-wide SNP genotypes for about 65% of the roughly 670 donors were used in a later genetic analysis, which treated that subset as a discovery cohort. In an earlier analysis of about 590 of the donors, high-throughput TCR beta sequencing was used to judge whether each TCR beta V gene segment behaved as functional or pseudogenic. A later analysis re-analyzed previously published TCR beta repertoires from roughly 600 donors and added high-resolution HLA genotyping to study TCR occurrence patterns. About 280 gigabases of sequencing data and roughly 81 million unique TCR sequences made up an early release that covered approximately 620 HLA-typed donors. Along with the approximately 700-subject first cohort, a separate validation cohort of about 110 different subjects was used. Every repertoire in the discovery cohort had been generated on one and the same sequencing platform. The T cell repertoires of 550 to 850 subjects were profiled by immunosequencing and related to cytomegalovirus serostatus. Typing coverage differed by locus: A, B, C, DRB1 and DQB1 were typed in roughly 620-640 donors, DQA1 in roughly 510, DPA1 in approximately 600, and DPB1 in approximately 450. To predict cytomegalovirus infection status, the study brought together high-throughput TCR immunosequencing, statistical association of individual TCRs with disease status, and machine learning. The aim of the study was to test whether cataloging public T cell receptors could identify signatures of past pathogen exposure. The investigation overall reported the following: According to a later analysis, TCR association rates differed among HLA loci, with DRB1 alleles showing the most associated TCRs and HLA-C alleles showing the fewest. The presence/absence analyses assumed that sequencing depth was roughly uniform across donors, and that assumption may not be true. Linkage disequilibrium might explain the correlated functional status among segregating V segments, but an unknown experimental factor could not be excluded. When HLA alleles, especially DR and DQ, strongly co-occurred, attributing TCR associations to individual alleles was difficult. In the study, 150 to 200 TCR beta chains were listed as associated with cytomegalovirus. While some public TCRs were present in many individuals, most TCR sequences turned up only very rarely across donors. A later genetic analysis reported fewer N-insertions in productive TCRs among donors in an Asian-associated ancestry cluster than the roughly 700-donor mean. A further reported finding was that TCR beta sequences accurately predicted the HLA-A and HLA-B alleles for most subjects in the first cohort. In a later analysis, HLA-associated TCR beta chains were found to be more clonally expanded and to have lower generation probabilities than equally common non-associated chains. Because counts were too low, 15 or so rarely observed V segments, including chromosome 9 orphons, were excluded from the earlier analysis of a few hundred of the donors. A later genetic analysis associated a missense DCLRE1C variant with V-gene and J-gene trimming of TCR beta chains, and an independent cohort replicated the association. Only TCR beta chains were sequenced in this cohort, and the absence of alpha or paired-chain data limited detectable features. Some IMGT-functional V segments, including TRBV6-2 and TRBV6-3, could not be distinguished by the 87-base-pair reads and were therefore excluded. In both the original and validation cohorts, the classifier was reported to diagnose cytomegalovirus status with high specificity and sensitivity. An earlier analysis of 587 of the donors showed that most TCR beta V segments appeared in productive rearrangements either about 87% or about 30% of the time, which broadly matched IMGT annotations. A later analysis found that most CMV-associated TCR beta chains appeared HLA-restricted, with HLA associations seemingly driven largely by CMV exposure. Specific HLA alleles were associated with over 15,000 TCR beta sequences at a false discovery rate of 0.05 in a later analysis. Three of the identified cytomegalovirus-associated TCR beta chains were confirmed in vitro to be specific for cytomegalovirus antigens. Because HLA typing was unavailable for some donors at each locus, only the typed subset was used in association tests. Several of the top co-occurrence clusters appeared to be linked to parvovirus B19, influenza, CMV and Epstein-Barr virus, according to a later analysis. It was suggested by the authors that the approach could potentially be generalized to other disease states and immunological phenotypes. A cluster of highly shared sequence variants was judged likely to represent a technical artifact of the sequencing pipeline. Immune exposure information for the cohort was limited to CMV serostatus.

The source is a man younger than 30 in good health and CMV-seronegative. The V and J segments used are TRBV6-5 and TRBJ2-3, with 12 middle bases fitting TRBD2. Sequenced input: PBMCs. The CDR3 in this case is CASSPTSGSADTQYF. The DNA sequence is TGTGCCAGCAGTCCGACTAGCGGGAGTGCAGATACGCAGTATTTT.